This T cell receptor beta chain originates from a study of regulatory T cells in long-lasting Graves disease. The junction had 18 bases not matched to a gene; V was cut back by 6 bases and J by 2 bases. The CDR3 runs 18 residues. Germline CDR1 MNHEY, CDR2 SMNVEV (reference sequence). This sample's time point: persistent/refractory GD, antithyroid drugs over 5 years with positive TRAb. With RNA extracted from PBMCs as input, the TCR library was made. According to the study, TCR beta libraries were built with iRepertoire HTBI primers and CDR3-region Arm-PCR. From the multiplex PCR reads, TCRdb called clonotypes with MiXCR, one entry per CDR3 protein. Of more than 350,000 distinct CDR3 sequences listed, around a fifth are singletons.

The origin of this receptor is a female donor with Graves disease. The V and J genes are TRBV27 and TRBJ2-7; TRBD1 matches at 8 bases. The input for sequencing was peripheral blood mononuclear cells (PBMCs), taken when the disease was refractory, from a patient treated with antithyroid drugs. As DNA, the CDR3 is TGTGCCAGCAGGGGGGACAGGTTGGCCGTTTCAATCGCCTACGAGCAGTACTTC. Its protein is CASRGDRLAVSIAYEQYF.